This paragraph reports one TCR beta chain. This clonotype was counted many times. Its antigen is currently not known. Per-base qualities were not stored, and no clone one base away is much larger. These data belong to a study of CD8 T cells in ankylosing spondylitis (dated by TCRdb to 2016 to 2017). Regarding the study in general: The study set out to find disease-linked TCR variants by profiling T cell receptor beta repertoires in ankylosing spondylitis patients and healthy donors. Peripheral blood was sampled, and synovial fluid was additionally collected from ankylosing spondylitis patients. The whole study cohort included some 100 healthy donors and about two dozen ankylosing spondylitis patients. What the study reported, not specific to this receptor: The disease-linked clones were reported as significantly enriched in matched synovial fluid samples from ankylosing spondylitis patients. Some motif variants were previously reported in synovial fluid and blood of reactive arthritis patients, suggesting common disease-initiation mechanisms. Blood from ankylosing spondylitis patients appeared to be characterized by a TCR beta motif composed of several highly homologous amino acid variants. The disease-linked clones had a CD8+ phenotype and were found at relatively low frequencies in peripheral blood.

Sequencing was carried out with an Illumina HiSeq 2500. Quantitative 5'-RACE with molecular barcodes was used to prepare TCR beta libraries. In the paper's pipeline: Disease-linked TCR variants were identified with a new computational method built on a probabilistic model of VDJ rearrangement. TCRdb trimmed public reads at Q25 via fastp, called clones via MiXCR and kept in-frame beta chains. Here each entry gathers all rows of one CDR3 protein and keeps the most common genes and DNA. None of the V and J calls come from the authors' own analysis; TCRdb made them. In all, the sample holds under 300,000 distinct CDR3 sequences, and approximately 12% of those were seen once. 6.8% of the sample is taken by the ten largest. The germline V gene sets CDR1 to SGDLS and CDR2 to YYNGEE. The CDR3, cysteine through phenylalanine, is 15 amino acids long. The sequence is cut down to CDR3 DNA, 45 bases in frame from base 1. Trimming removed 4 bases from V and 7 bases from J, leaving 18 bases between the germline ends.

The sequencing input was blood, either unsorted or a sorted T cell fraction (not recorded which). The receptor comes from a male donor with ankylosing spondylitis or in good health (not recorded which). The chain joins TRBV9 to TRBJ2-1; a weak D assignment points to TRBD2 (5 bases agree). The DNA sequence is TGTGCCAGCAGCTCAAGTCGGGGATTGGGGAATGAGCAGTTCTTC. The encoded protein is CASSSSRGLGNEQFF.